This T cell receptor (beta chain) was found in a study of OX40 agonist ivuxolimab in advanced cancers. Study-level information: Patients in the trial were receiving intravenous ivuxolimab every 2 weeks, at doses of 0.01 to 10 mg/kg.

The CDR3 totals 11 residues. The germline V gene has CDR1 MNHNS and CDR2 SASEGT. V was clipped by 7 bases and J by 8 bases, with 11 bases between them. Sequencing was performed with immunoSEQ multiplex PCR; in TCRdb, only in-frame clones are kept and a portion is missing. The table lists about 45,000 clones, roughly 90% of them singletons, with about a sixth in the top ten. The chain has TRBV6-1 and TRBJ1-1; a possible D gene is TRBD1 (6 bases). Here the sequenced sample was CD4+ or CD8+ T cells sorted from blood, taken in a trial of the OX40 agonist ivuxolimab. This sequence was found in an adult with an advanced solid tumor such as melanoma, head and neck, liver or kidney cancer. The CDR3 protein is CASTYREEAFF. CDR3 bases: TGTGCCAGCACCTACAGGGAGGAAGCTTTCTTT.